These 18 T cell receptor beta chains originate from one sample sequenced in a study of CD8 T cells in ankylosing spondylitis. These receptors' targets are unknown. Using its own MiXCR run on the 5' RACE reads, TCRdb lists one record per CDR3 protein. The profile covers some 330,000 distinct CDR3 sequences, with around 7.6% appearing a single time and approximately 14% taken by the ten largest. Overall study findings and caveats: Ankylosing spondylitis blood appeared to be characterized by a TCR beta motif of under ten highly homologous variants.

The source material was blood, either unsorted or a sorted T cell fraction (not recorded which). These receptors originate from a male donor with ankylosing spondylitis.

This clonotype came up a few times. The V call is TRBV27, the J call TRBJ2-1, with D possibly TRBD1 on 6 matching bases. Germline V gene sequence: CDR1 MNHEY, CDR2 SMNVEV (reference sequence). This CDR3 spans 17 amino acids. V was shortened by 6 bases and J by 0 bases, with 18 bases between the two germline ends. CDR3 loop: CASSPHWDTSSYNEQFF. Here the CDR3 DNA reads TGTGCCAGCAGCCCCCACTGGGACACGAGCTCCTACAATGAGCAGTTCTTC.

The chain has TRBV19 and TRBJ1-2, with unresolved D. V shed 10 bases and J shed 1 base, with 10 bases lying between them. Germline-derived CDR1 and CDR2 are LNHDA and SQIVND (reference sequence). The CDR3 has 12 residues. The CDR3 nucleotides are TGTGCCACACAGCGCCTTAACTATGGCTACACCTTC. Translating gives CATQRLNYGYTF.

J is TRBJ2-1 and V is TRBV11-2; 11 nucleotides align to TRBD2. Germline assignment: CDR1 SGHAT and CDR2 FQNNGV. The V and J ends lost 1 base and 10 bases, in that order; junction bases with no gene match: 6. This CDR3 region has 15 residues. CDR3 nucleotide sequence: TGTGCCAGCAGCTTAGTAGCGGGAGGGTTGGGCGAGCAGTTCTTC. Translated: CASSLVAGGLGEQFF.

This clonotype was observed at least ten times. The rearrangement links TRBV29-1 to TRBJ2-1; 8 bases are shared with TRBD2. CDR3 length: 19 amino acids. CDR1 and CDR2 (germline): SQVTM, ANQGSEA. The ends lost 6 bases at V and 4 bases at J; junction bases unmatched: 23. The CDR3 sequence is CSVRGGGSSGLGGYNEQFF. CDR3 bases: TGCAGCGTCAGAGGTGGGGGGAGCTCGGGACTAGGGGGTTACAATGAGCAGTTCTTC.

This clonotype has a count of ten or more. The chain combines TRBV15 with TRBJ2-1; 12 nucleotides align to TRBD2. The CDR3 consists of 15 residues. Per germline, CDR1 LNHNV and CDR2 YYDKDF (reference sequence). With V trimmed by 1 base and J by 8 bases, 3 bases remained unmatched. The CDR3 loop reads CATSRGLAGEDEQFF. The CDR3, as DNA: TGTGCCACCAGCAGAGGACTAGCGGGAGAAGATGAGCAGTTCTTC. Complete variable domain (other parts from reference TRBV15 and TRBJ2-1): DAMVIQNPRYQVTQFGKPVTLSCSQTLNHNVMYWYQQKSSQAPKLLFHYYDKDFNNEADTPDNFQSRRPNTSFCFLDIRSPGLGDTAMYLCATSRGLAGEDEQFFGPGTRLTVL.

The gene calls are TRBV10-3 and TRBJ2-7, with 10 bases identical to TRBD2. The CDR3 is made up of 19 amino acids. V trimming: 5 bases; J trimming: 2 bases; junction bases outside the gene matches: 18. The germline V gene encodes CDR1 ENHRY and CDR2 SYGVKD. CDR3 coding DNA: TGTGCCATCAGTATCCCCGGCCGGTCTAGCGGGAGAGTAACCTACGAGCAGTACTTC. This sequence encodes CAISIPGRSSGRVTYEQYF.

In DNA, the CDR3 is TGTGCCAGCAGCCTGAGACAAGCCGAGACCCAGTACTTC. Translated, it gives CASSLRQAETQYF. The gene calls are TRBV7-6 and TRBJ2-5; D unresolved. The CDR3 covers 13 residues. Trimming stripped 5 bases from V and 5 bases from J, with 12 bases between. Germline V gives CDR1 SGHVS, CDR2 FNYEAQ.

The V call is TRBV20-1, the J call TRBJ1-1; possible D gene TRBD1, 5 bases. The germline CDR1 and CDR2 sequences are DFQATT and SNEGSKA (reference sequence). V gave up 5 bases and J gave up 1 base, with 11 bases separating them. The CDR3 is 13 residues long. The CDR3 loop is CSARRGQNTEAFF. Here the CDR3 DNA reads TGCAGTGCTCGCCGTGGACAGAACACTGAAGCTTTCTTT.

The gene calls are TRBV7-9 and TRBJ2-4, with TRBD2 matching over 7 bases. The CDR3 runs to 15 residues. V gave up 5 bases and J gave up 6 bases; unmatched junction bases: 10. Germline V CDR1 and CDR2: SEHNR, FQNEAQ (reference sequence). The CDR3 protein is CASSPVGGLGNIQYF. The CDR3 bases are TGTGCCAGCAGCCCGGTCGGGGGGTTGGGAAACATTCAGTACTTC. The whole variable domain, filled in from reference TRBV7-9 and TRBJ2-4, reads DTGVSQNPRHKITKRGQNVTFRCDPISEHNRLYWYRQTLGQGPEFLTYFQNEAQLEKSRLLSDRFSAERPKGSFSTLEIQRTEQGDSAMYLCASSPVGGLGNIQYFGAGTRLSVL.

This clonotype was seen at least ten times. The V gene is TRBV2, the J gene TRBJ2-2; TRBD2 matches at 11 bases. CDR1 and CDR2 from the germline V gene are SNHLY and FYNNEI. The CDR3 sequence is 14 residues long. V lost 8 bases and J lost 1; bases outside the gene matches: 0. The CDR3 region is CASGTSGNTGELFF. The CDR3 DNA reads TGTGCCAGCGGGACTAGCGGGAACACCGGGGAGCTGTTTTTT. The full variable domain, with the rest looked up from reference TRBV2 and TRBJ2-2, is EPEVTQTPSHQVTQMGQEVILRCVPISNHLYFYWYRQILGQKVEFLVSFYNNEISEKSEIFDDQFSVERPDGSNFTLKIRSTKLEDSAMYFCASGTSGNTGELFFGEGSRLTVL.

The V gene is TRBV9, the J gene TRBJ2-5; a possible D gene is TRBD2 (6 bases). CDR1 is SGDLS, CDR2 YYNGEE, per germline. V lost 3 bases, J lost 5 bases, and 11 bases lay in between. The CDR3 runs 13 residues. The CDR3 coding sequence is TGTGCCAGCAGCGGCCGGGGGTTGGAGACCCAGTACTTC. It is translated as CASSGRGLETQYF.

This clonotype was detected only a few times. This rearrangement joins TRBV5-5 to TRBJ1-5; 8 nucleotides match TRBD1. The CDR3 consists of 16 residues. Trimming cost V 4 bases and J 6 bases; bases outside gene matches: 12. The germline V gene encodes CDR1 SGHKS and CDR2 YYEKEE (reference sequence). This chain's CDR3 is CASSVGAGGLSQPQHF. In DNA form, the CDR3 reads TGTGCCAGCAGCGTAGGCGCAGGGGGCCTGAGTCAGCCCCAGCATTTT.

The rearrangement links TRBV7-9 to TRBJ2-6; D call uncertain. V lost 8 bases and J lost 0, with 17 bases in between. CDR3 length equals 17 residues. CDR1 and CDR2 from the germline V gene are SEHNR and FQNEAQ (reference sequence). Here the CDR3 DNA reads TGTGCCAGCCCTACGCATTACCTTAACTCTGGGGCCAACGTCCTGACTTTC. Its translation is CASPTHYLNSGANVLTF. The full variable domain, its missing parts supplied by reference TRBV7-9 and TRBJ2-6, is DTGVSQNPRHKITKRGQNVTFRCDPISEHNRLYWYRQTLGQGPEFLTYFQNEAQLEKSRLLSDRFSAERPKGSFSTLEIQRTEQGDSAMYLCASPTHYLNSGANVLTFGAGSRLTVL.

This clonotype was counted many times. This chain uses TRBV4-2 with TRBJ2-3, with D hard to call. CDR1 LGHNA and CDR2 YNFKEQ come from the germline V gene. The CDR3 contains 15 residues. Trimming stripped 0 bases from V and 2 bases from J, with 9 bases between. The CDR3 nucleotides read TGTGCCAGCAGCCAAGATTGGCGGATCACAGATACGCAGTATTTT. It is translated as CASSQDWRITDTQYF.

V gene TRBV14 combines with J gene TRBJ2-7, with D possibly matching TRBD2 (5 bases). Trimming left V 1 base short and J 2 bases short, with 21 bases between. The CDR3 has 18 amino acids. CDR1 and CDR2 from the germline V gene are SGHDN and FVKESK. The CDR3 region has the DNA TGTGCCAGCAGCCAAGGACTTCAGGCTCTGGCGGAGGCCTACGAGCAGTACTTC. Its protein product is CASSQGLQALAEAYEQYF.

The genes are TRBV12-3 or TRBV12-4 and TRBJ1-2, with 9 positions matching TRBD1. The length of the CDR3 is 13 residues. V gave up 6 bases and J gave up 8 bases; unmatched junction bases: 7. This CDR3 reads CASRFGTGTGYTF. Written as DNA, the CDR3 is TGTGCCAGCAGATTTGGGACAGGGACAGGCTACACCTTC.

This clonotype has just a few counts. The chain carries TRBV6-2 or TRBV6-3 and TRBJ2-2; D perhaps matches TRBD2 (6 bases). The length of the CDR3 is 15 residues. Germline V gene data show CDR1 as MNHEY and CDR2 as SVGEGT. V was pared by 0 bases and J by 4 bases, with 9 bases between. CDR3 amino acids: CASSYSGGVTGELFF. The CDR3, as DNA: TGTGCCAGCAGTTACTCTGGCGGGGTCACCGGGGAGCTGTTTTTT.

The rearrangement links TRBV6-5 to TRBJ2-5; no clear D. CDR1 MNHEY and CDR2 SVGAGI come from the germline V gene. This CDR3 is built from 11 residues. The V and J ends lost 2 bases and 9 bases respectively, with 7 bases between them. The CDR3: CASSYVGSQYF. In DNA, the CDR3 is TGTGCCAGCAGTTACGTTGGGTCCCAGTACTTC.